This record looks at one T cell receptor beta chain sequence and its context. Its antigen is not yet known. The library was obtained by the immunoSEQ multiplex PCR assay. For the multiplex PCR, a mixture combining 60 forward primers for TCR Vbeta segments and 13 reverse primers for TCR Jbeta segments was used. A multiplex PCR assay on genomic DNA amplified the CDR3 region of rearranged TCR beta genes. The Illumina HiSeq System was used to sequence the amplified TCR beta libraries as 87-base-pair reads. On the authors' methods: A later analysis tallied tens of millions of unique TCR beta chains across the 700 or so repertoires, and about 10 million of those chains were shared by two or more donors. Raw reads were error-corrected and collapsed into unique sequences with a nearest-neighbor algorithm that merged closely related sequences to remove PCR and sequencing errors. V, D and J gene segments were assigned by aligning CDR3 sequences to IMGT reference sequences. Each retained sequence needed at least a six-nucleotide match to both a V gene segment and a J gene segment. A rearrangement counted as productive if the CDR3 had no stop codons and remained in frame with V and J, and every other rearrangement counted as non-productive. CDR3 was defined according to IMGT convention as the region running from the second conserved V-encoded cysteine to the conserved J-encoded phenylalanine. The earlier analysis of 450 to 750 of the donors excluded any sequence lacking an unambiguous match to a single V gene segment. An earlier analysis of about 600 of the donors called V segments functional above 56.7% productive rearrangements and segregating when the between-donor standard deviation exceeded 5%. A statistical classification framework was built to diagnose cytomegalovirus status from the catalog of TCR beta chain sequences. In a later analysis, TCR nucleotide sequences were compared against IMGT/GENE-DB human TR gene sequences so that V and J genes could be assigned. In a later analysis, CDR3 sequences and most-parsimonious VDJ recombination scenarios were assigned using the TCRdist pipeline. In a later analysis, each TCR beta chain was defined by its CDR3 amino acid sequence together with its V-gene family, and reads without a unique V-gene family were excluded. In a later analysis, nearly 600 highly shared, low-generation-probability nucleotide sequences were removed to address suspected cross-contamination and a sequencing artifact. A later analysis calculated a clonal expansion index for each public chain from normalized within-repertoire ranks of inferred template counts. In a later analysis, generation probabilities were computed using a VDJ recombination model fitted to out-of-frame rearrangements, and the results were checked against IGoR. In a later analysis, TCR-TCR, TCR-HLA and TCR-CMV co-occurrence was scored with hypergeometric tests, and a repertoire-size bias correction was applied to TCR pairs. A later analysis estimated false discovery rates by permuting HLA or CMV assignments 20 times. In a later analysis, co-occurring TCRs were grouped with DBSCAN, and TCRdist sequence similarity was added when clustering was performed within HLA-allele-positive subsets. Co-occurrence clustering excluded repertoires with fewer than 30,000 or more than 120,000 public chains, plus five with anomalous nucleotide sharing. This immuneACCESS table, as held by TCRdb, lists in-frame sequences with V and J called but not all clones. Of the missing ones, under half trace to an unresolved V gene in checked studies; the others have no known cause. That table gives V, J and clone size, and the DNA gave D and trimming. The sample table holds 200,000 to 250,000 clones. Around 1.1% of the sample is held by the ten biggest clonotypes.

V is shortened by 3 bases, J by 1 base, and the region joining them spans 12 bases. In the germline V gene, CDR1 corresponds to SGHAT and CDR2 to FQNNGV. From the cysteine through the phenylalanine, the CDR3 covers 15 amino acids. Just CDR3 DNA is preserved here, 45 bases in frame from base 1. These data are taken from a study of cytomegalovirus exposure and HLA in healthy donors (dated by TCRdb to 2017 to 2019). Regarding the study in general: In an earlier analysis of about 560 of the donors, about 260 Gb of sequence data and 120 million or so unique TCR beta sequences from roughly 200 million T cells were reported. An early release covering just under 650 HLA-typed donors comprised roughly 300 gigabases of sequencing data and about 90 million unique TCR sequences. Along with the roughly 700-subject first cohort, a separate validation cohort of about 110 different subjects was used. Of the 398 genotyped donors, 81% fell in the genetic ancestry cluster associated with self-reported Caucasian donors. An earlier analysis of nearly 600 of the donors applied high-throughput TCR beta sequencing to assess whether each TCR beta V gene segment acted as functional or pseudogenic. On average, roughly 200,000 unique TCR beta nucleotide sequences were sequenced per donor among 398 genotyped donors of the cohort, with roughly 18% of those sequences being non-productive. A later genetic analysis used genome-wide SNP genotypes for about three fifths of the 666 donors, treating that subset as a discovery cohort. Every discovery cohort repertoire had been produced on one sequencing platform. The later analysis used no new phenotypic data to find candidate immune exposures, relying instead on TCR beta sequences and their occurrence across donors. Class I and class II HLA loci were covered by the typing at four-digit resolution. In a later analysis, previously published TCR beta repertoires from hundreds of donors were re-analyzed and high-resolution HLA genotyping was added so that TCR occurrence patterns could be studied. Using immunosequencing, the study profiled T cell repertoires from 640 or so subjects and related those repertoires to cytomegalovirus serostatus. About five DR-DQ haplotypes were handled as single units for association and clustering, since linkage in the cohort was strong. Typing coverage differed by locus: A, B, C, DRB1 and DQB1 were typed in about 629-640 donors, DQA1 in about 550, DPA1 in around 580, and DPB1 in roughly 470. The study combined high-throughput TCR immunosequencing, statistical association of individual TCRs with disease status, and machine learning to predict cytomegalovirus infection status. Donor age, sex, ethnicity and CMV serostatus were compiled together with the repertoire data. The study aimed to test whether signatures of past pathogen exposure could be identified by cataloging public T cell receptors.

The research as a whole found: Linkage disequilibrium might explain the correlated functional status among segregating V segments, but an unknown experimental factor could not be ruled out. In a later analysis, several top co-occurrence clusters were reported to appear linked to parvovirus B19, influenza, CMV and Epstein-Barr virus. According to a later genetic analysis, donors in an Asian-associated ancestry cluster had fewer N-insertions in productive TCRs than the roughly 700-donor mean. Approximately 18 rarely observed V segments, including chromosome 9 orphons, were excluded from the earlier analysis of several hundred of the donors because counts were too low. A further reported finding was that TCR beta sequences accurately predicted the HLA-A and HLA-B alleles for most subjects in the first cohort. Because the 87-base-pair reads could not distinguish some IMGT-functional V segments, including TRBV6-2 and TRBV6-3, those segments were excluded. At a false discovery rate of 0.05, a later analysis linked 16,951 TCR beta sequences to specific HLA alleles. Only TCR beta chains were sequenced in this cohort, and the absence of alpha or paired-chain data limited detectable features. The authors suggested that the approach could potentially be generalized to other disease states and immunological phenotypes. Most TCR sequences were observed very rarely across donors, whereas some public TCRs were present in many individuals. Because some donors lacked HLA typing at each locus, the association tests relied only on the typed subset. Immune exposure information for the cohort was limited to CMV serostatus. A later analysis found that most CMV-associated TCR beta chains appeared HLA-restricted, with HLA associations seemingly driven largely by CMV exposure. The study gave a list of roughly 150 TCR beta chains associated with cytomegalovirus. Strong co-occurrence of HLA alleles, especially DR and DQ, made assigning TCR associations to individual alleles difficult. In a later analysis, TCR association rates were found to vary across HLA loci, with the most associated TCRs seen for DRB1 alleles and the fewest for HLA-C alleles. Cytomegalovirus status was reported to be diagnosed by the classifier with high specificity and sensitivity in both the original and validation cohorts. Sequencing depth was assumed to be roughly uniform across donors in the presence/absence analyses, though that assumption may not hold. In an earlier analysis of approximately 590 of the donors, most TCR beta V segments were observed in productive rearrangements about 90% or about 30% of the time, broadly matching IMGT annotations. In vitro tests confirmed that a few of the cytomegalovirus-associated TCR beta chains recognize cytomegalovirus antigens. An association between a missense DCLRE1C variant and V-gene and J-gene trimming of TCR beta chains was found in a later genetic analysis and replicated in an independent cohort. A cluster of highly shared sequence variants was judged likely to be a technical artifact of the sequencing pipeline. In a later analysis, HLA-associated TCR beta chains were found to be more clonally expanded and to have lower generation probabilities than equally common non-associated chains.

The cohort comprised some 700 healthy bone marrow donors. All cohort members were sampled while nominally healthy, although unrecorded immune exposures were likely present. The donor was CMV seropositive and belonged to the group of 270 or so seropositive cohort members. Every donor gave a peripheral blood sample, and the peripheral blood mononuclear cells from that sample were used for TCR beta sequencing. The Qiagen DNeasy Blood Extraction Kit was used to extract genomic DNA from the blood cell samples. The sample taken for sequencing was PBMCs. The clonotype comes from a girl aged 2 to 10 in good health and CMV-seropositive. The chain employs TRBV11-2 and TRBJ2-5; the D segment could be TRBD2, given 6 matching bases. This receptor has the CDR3 CASSFGIGGQETQYF. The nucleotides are TGTGCCAGCAGCTTCGGGATCGGGGGCCAAGAGACCCAGTACTTC.